This TCR beta chain was identified during a study of PD-1 blockade in classical Hodgkin lymphoma. Generated by immunoSEQ multiplex PCR, the TCRdb table keeps only in-frame clones and is missing some. The sample holds 55,000 to 80,000 clones, about 93% seen once. All the patients suffered relapse after autologous stem cell transplantation, and brentuximab vedotin exposure differed. Trimming left V 5 bases short and J 0 bases short, with 18 bases between. The CDR3 runs to 17 residues. Germline CDR1 reads MNHEY; CDR2 reads SMNVEV (reference sequence). Study-level results: CD4+ TCR diversity climbed significantly by C4D1, unlike CD8+ TCR diversity. It was reported that newly diagnosed patients had less baseline TCR diversity than healthy donors. Partial responders and progressors had significantly lower baseline TCR diversity.

For this clone: Antigen specificity is unknown.

J is TRBJ2-3 and V is TRBV27; TRBD1 is a possible D gene (6 bases). Here the sequenced sample was peripheral blood mononuclear cells (PBMCs), taken at baseline. The receptor comes from a human donor with classical Hodgkin lymphoma. The CDR3 loop is CASSPLDSRASTDTQYF. CDR3 DNA: TGTGCCAGCAGTCCGTTGGACAGCAGGGCTAGCACAGATACGCAGTATTTT.